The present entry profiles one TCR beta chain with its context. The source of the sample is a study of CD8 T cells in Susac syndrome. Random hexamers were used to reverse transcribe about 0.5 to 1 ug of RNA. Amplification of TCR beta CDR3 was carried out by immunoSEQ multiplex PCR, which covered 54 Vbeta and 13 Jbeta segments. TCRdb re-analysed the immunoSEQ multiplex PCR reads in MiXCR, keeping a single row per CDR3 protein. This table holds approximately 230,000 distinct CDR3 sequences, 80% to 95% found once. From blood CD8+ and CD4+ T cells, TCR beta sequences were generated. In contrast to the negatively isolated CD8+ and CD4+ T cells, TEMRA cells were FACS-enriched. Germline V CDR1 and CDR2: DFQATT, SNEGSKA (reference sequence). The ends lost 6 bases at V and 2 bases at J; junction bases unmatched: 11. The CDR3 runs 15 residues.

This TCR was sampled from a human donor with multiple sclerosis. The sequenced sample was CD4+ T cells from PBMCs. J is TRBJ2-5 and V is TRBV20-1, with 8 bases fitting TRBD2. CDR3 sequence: CSAGGGRGGQETQYF. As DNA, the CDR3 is TGCAGTGCCGGGGGGGGACGCGGGGGACAAGAGACCCAGTACTTC.